This T cell receptor beta chain comes out of a study of OX40 agonist ivuxolimab in advanced cancers. Data came from immunoSEQ multiplex PCR; TCRdb stores just in-frame clones and leaves some out. The sample carries about 100,000 clones, approximately 91% recorded once. The length of the CDR3 is 13 residues. CDR1 is LNHNV and CDR2 is YYDKDF in the germline V gene (reference sequence). V was cut by 0 bases and J by 8 bases, with 8 bases left in between. V usage is TRBV15 and J usage is TRBJ2-1; D may be TRBD1 (5 bases). Sequenced material: CD4+ or CD8+ T cells sorted from blood, taken in a trial of the OX40 agonist ivuxolimab. The origin of this receptor is an adult with an advanced solid tumor such as melanoma, head and neck, liver or kidney cancer. CDR3 in amino acids: CATSRDRRDEQFF. The CDR3, as DNA: TGTGCCACCAGCAGAGATCGCAGGGATGAGCAGTTCTTC.